The 30 T cell receptor beta chains reported below all come from one sample, sequenced in a study of blood T cell repertoires in COVID-19. The protocol was immunoSEQ multiplex PCR, while the TCRdb copy is restricted to in-frame clones and leaves out a portion. The top ten clones hold 0.7% to 1% of a sample with approximately 300,000 clones, around 82% of them seen once. Material: peripheral blood. These receptor sequences come from a human donor with COVID-19, enrolled during active disease. The donor label of this sample is uncertain.

This rearrangement joins TRBV5-6 to TRBJ1-2; the D gene is possibly TRBD1 (6 bases). The V end lost 2 bases, the J end lost 8 bases, and 13 bases lay between the germline ends. The CDR3 is 13 amino acids. Germline CDR1 and CDR2: SGHDT and YYEEEE. The DNA for the CDR3 is TGTGCCAGCAGCTTCCCCACAGGGAGCGGCTACACCTTC. Protein sequence: CASSFPTGSGYTF.

This clone has more than one count but fewer than ten. The V call is TRBV7-3, the J call TRBJ1-2, with D possibly being TRBD1 (5 bases). V lost 2 bases and J 4 bases, leaving 11 bases between the germline ends. This CDR3 has 14 amino acids. Germline CDR1 reads SGHTA; CDR2 reads FQGTGA. CDR3 DNA sequence: TGTGCCAGCAGCTTAGCACCGACAGTCTATGGCTACACCTTC. Translating gives CASSLAPTVYGYTF. Drawing the rest from reference TRBV7-3 and TRBJ1-2, the complete variable domain is GAGVSQTPSNKVTEKGKYVELRCDPISGHTALYWYRQSLGQGPEFLIYFQGTGAADDSGLPNDRFFAVRPEGSVSTLKIQRTERGDSAVYLCASSLAPTVYGYTFGSGTRLTVV.

The rearrangement uses TRBV30 and TRBJ1-1; D possibly corresponds to TRBD1 (5 bases). Trimming took 2 bases from V and 4 from J, leaving 11 bases between them. The length of the CDR3 is 13 residues. Germline lookup yields CDR1 GTSNPN and CDR2 SVGIG (reference sequence). The CDR3 DNA sequence: TGTGCCTGGAGTCCTGGGGGGAGCACTGAAGCTTTCTTT. This encodes CAWSPGGSTEAFF. The variable domain in full, with the rest retrieved from reference TRBV30 and TRBJ1-1, is SQTIHQWPATLVQPVGSPLSLECTVEGTSNPNLYWYRQAAGRGLQLLFYSVGIGQISSEVPQNLSASRPQDRQFILSSKKLLLSDSGFYLCAWSPGGSTEAFFGQGTRLTVV.

V gene TRBV6-5 combines with J gene TRBJ1-1, with TRBD1 matching over 10 bases. The V segment lost 7 bases and the J segment 2 bases; nucleotides outside the gene matches: 4. Per germline, CDR1 MNHEY and CDR2 SVGAGI. The CDR3 totals 14 residues. The CDR3 protein is CASTKTGGNTEAFF. CDR3 coding DNA: TGTGCCAGCACAAAGACAGGGGGCAACACTGAAGCTTTCTTT.

The chain uses TRBV6-6 and TRBJ1-1, with D possibly TRBD1 on 6 matching bases. CDR3 size: 14 residues. Germline loops: CDR1 MNHNY, CDR2 SVGAGI (reference sequence). The germline V and J ends were trimmed by 5 bases and 1 base, with 11 bases remaining between them. CDR3 loop: CASSQWTENTEAFF. The CDR3 DNA follows: TGTGCCAGCAGTCAATGGACAGAGAACACTGAAGCTTTCTTT.

In its sample, this clone was seen a few times. This sequence joins TRBV28 and TRBJ1-5; possibly TRBD1 for D (6 bases). Trimming cost V 6 bases and J 3 bases, with 15 bases left between them. Germline loops: CDR1 MDHEN, CDR2 SYDVKM. The CDR3 length is 15 residues. CDR3 DNA: TGTGCCAGCAGCCAGGGGCGCAGCTTCAATCAGCCCCAGCATTTT. Its protein product is CASSQGRSFNQPQHF.

The chain has TRBV28 and TRBJ2-1; 7 nucleotides line up with TRBD1. J lost 1 base, V lost 4 bases, and 7 bases had no gene match. Germline V gene lookup returns CDR1 MDHEN and CDR2 SYDVKM. CDR3 length: 16 residues. The CDR3 DNA is TGTGCCAGCAGTTCCCCCCGGGACAGTTCCTACAATGAGCAGTTCTTC. Translation gives CASSSPRDSSYNEQFF.

The rearrangement joins TRBV7-2 to TRBJ2-3; 7 bases agree with TRBD1. The junction had 4 bases not matched to a gene; V was cut back by 2 bases and J by 2 bases. The CDR3 runs 15 residues. Germline loops: CDR1 SGHTA, CDR2 FQGNSA. CDR3 in amino acids: CASSLSGGSTDTQYF. For the CDR3, the DNA is TGTGCCAGCAGCTTATCAGGGGGTTCCACAGATACGCAGTATTTT. The full variable domain, rest sourced from reference TRBV7-2 and TRBJ2-3, is GAGVSQSPSNKVTEKGKDVELRCDPISGHTALYWYRQSLGQGLEFLIYFQGNSAPDKSGLPSDRFSAERTGGSVSTLTIQRTQQEDSAVYLCASSLSGGSTDTQYFGPGTRLTVL.

The rearrangement joins TRBV11-2 to TRBJ1-3, with unresolved D. V was shortened by 1 base and J by 0 bases, with 10 bases between the two germline ends. The CDR3 totals 16 residues. The V gene's germline CDR1 is SGHAT and CDR2 FQNNGV. The CDR3 loop is CASSLGAGHSGNTIYF. For the CDR3, the DNA is TGTGCCAGCAGCTTAGGGGCAGGTCACTCTGGAAACACCATATATTTT.

This chain links TRBV9 with TRBJ1-4, with 7 bases that match TRBD1. Germline lookup yields CDR1 SGDLS and CDR2 YYNGEE. Germline trimming cut 1 base from V and 3 bases from J; bases unmatched to any gene: 9. The CDR3 runs 17 residues. CDR3 in DNA: TGTGCCAGCAGCGTAAAGGGGGACAGAGGAGCTAATGAAAAACTGTTTTTT. Its protein is CASSVKGDRGANEKLFF. The full variable domain, completed using reference TRBV9 and TRBJ1-4, is DSGVTQTPKHLITATGQRVTLRCSPRSGDLSVYWYQQSLDQGLQFLIQYYNGEERAKGNILERFSAQQFPDLHSELNLSSLELGDSALYFCASSVKGDRGANEKLFFGSGTQLSVL.

The chain recombines TRBV5-5 with TRBJ2-3; 7 bases fit TRBD1. The CDR3 is 14 amino acids. Germline V CDR1 and CDR2: SGHKS, YYEKEE (reference sequence). V lost 2 bases and J lost 5; bases outside the gene matches: 5. The CDR3 reads CASSLLTGEDTQYF. Here the CDR3 DNA reads TGTGCCAGCAGCTTATTAACAGGGGAAGATACGCAGTATTTT.

The chain uses TRBV7-2 and TRBJ1-4; D is perhaps TRBD1 (5 bases). Germline V gene sequence: CDR1 SGHTA, CDR2 FQGNSA. Between the trimmed V and J ends, which lost 5 bases and 6 bases, there was a span of 16 bases. CDR3 length: 15 amino acids. The CDR3 DNA reads TGTGCCAGCAGCCCCCAGTTCGGGACTCATGAAAAACTGTTTTTT. It is translated as CASSPQFGTHEKLFF.

The rearrangement links TRBV28 to TRBJ1-2; TRBD1 is a possible D gene (6 bases). Trimming left V 2 bases short and J 2 bases short, with 18 bases between. From germline, CDR1 is MDHEN and CDR2 SYDVKM. The length of the CDR3 is 17 residues. CDR3 amino acids: CASSLGYRHRANYGYTF. In DNA form, the CDR3 reads TGTGCCAGCAGTTTAGGGTATCGGCACAGGGCGAACTATGGCTACACCTTC.

The chain links TRBV5-1 to TRBJ1-1; 10 bases map to TRBD1. CDR1 is SGHRS, CDR2 YFSETQ, per germline. V shed 4 bases, J shed 4 bases, and the junction held 7 bases outside the gene matches. The CDR3 length is 15 residues. CDR3 sequence reads: CASSPGQGSFTEAFF. CDR3 bases: TGCGCCAGCAGCCCGGGACAGGGGTCTTTCACTGAAGCTTTCTTT. The entire variable domain, with the rest obtained from reference TRBV5-1 and TRBJ1-1, is as follows: KAGVTQTPRYLIKTRGQQVTLSCSPISGHRSVSWYQQTPGQGLQFLFEYFSETQRNKGNFPGRFSGRQFSNSRSEMNVSTLELGDSALYLCASSPGQGSFTEAFFGQGTRLTVV.

The gene calls are TRBV6-5 and TRBJ1-1; TRBD1 is a possible D gene (5 bases). The CDR3 has 13 residues. Germline loops: CDR1 MNHEY, CDR2 SVGAGI. V lost 6 bases, J lost 6 bases, and 14 bases lay in between. The CDR3 DNA reads as TGTGCCAGCAGGGGAGGGGAGATGGCTGAAGCTTTCTTT. Encoded protein: CASRGGEMAEAFF.

This rearrangement joins TRBV9 to TRBJ2-1; TRBD2 matches 7 bases. J gave up 2 bases and V 0 bases, and 5 bases lay outside the gene matches. Germline lookup yields CDR1 SGDLS and CDR2 YYNGEE. There are 16 residues in the CDR3. CDR3 sequence (DNA): TGTGCCAGCAGCGTAGGGGGACTACCTACCTACAATGAGCAGTTCTTC. As protein: CASSVGGLPTYNEQFF.

The V and J genes are TRBV6-2 or TRBV6-3 and TRBJ2-2; 11 bases agree with TRBD2. The CDR3 is 20 residues long. Per the germline V gene, CDR1 is MNHEY and CDR2 is SVGEGT. V was pared by 2 bases and J by 0 bases, with 11 bases of the junction left unmatched. The CDR3 reads CASSYPGRGTSGANTGELFF. The CDR3 coding sequence is TGTGCCAGCAGTTACCCGGGGAGAGGGACTAGCGGAGCGAACACCGGGGAGCTGTTTTTT.

The chain couples TRBV5-1 to TRBJ1-6; the match to TRBD1 covers 8 bases. Germline CDR1 and CDR2: SGHRS and YFSETQ. This CDR3 is built from 16 residues. Trimming cost V 4 bases and J 7 bases; bases outside gene matches: 10. CDR3: CASSGGTGPRNSPLHF. The CDR3 DNA follows: TGCGCCAGCAGCGGAGGGACAGGCCCTCGAAATTCACCCCTCCACTTT.

This clone showed up just once. The same CDR3 arises from other DNA sequences in this sample as well. This sequence joins TRBV9 and TRBJ1-4; D call uncertain. Germline V lookup: CDR1 SGDLS, CDR2 YYNGEE. V was shortened by 0 bases and J by 7 bases, with 10 bases between the two germline ends. CDR3 size: 14 residues. The CDR3 here is CASSVATGSEKLFF. Here the CDR3 DNA reads TGTGCCAGCAGCGTAGCTACCGGGAGTGAAAAACTGTTTTTT.

The V and J genes are TRBV29-1 and TRBJ2-1; 7 nucleotides align to TRBD1. Germline CDR1 reads SQVTM; CDR2 reads ANQGSEA. Losses at the gene ends were 5 bases for V and 1 base for J; bases not matched to a gene: 2. This CDR3 is 13 amino acids long. The CDR3 region is CSVRQGSYNEQFF. The CDR3 DNA reads as TGCAGCGTTCGACAGGGATCCTACAATGAGCAGTTCTTC.

The chain couples TRBV11-3 to TRBJ2-1; D is undetermined. Trimming took off 3 bases at V and 8 bases at J, with 11 bases between the two ends. This CDR3 contains 13 residues. The germline V gene encodes CDR1 SGHNT and CDR2 YENEEA. CDR3 sequence reads: CASSFEFLDEQFF. In DNA form, the CDR3 reads TGTGCCAGCAGCTTTGAGTTCTTAGATGAGCAGTTCTTC.

This clone was picked up a small number of times. The J gene is TRBJ1-4, the V gene TRBV27; 8 positions agree with TRBD1. V trimming: 3 bases; J trimming: 7 bases; junction bases outside the gene matches: 10. The CDR3 is made up of 16 amino acids. Germline loops: CDR1 MNHEY, CDR2 SMNVEV (reference sequence). DNA of the CDR3: TGTGCCAGCAGTTTCACCACCGGGACAGGCGGTGAAAAACTGTTTTTT. This gives the protein CASSFTTGTGGEKLFF.

CDR3 nucleotides: TGTGCCAGCAGCTTGGCCCAGGGGGCGGGCGAGACCCAGTACTTC. Amino acid sequence: CASSLAQGAGETQYF. The J gene is TRBJ2-5, the V gene TRBV5-4, with 8 bases matching TRBD1. The CDR3 is made up of 15 amino acids. The trim removed 0 bases at V and 5 bases at J, leaving 6 bases unmatched. Germline assignment: CDR1 SGHNT and CDR2 YYREEE (reference sequence).

This chain connects TRBV7-2 to TRBJ2-7; TRBD1 might be the D (6 bases). V lost 0 bases and J 7 bases, leaving 13 bases between the germline ends. The CDR3 extends over 14 amino acids. Per germline, CDR1 SGHTA and CDR2 FQGNSA. The CDR3 reads CASSLALKGVEQYF. The CDR3 DNA reads TGTGCCAGCAGCTTAGCGCTTAAGGGGGTGGAGCAGTACTTC.

The rearrangement joins TRBV28 to TRBJ2-7; maybe TRBD2 (6 bases). Germline V gives CDR1 MDHEN, CDR2 SYDVKM. Trimming shortened V by 6 bases and J by 6 bases, and 15 bases separated the two germline ends. This CDR3 has 13 residues. The CDR3 sequence is CASRGNGTPEQYF. Here the CDR3 DNA reads TGTGCCAGCAGGGGGAATGGGACTCCCGAGCAGTACTTC.

The V call is TRBV11-3, the J call TRBJ2-1; weak D call: TRBD1 (6 bases). This CDR3 region has 15 residues. Trimming left V 1 base short and J 2 bases short, with 9 bases between. The germline gives CDR1 SGHNT, CDR2 YENEEA. The CDR3 DNA is TGTGCCAGCAGCTTAGGGGACATCGCCTACAATGAGCAGTTCTTC. This gives the protein CASSLGDIAYNEQFF.

The chain recombines TRBV3-1 (or the pseudogene TRBV3-2) with TRBJ2-3; TRBD2 matches 11 bases. V dropped 0 bases and J dropped 6; count of bases not matched to a gene: 8. The germline gives CDR1 LGHDT, CDR2 YNNKEL (reference sequence). The CDR3 covers 17 residues. The CDR3 here is CASSQEALAGVGDTQYF. In DNA form, the CDR3 reads TGTGCCAGCAGCCAAGAGGCACTAGCGGGAGTGGGGGATACGCAGTATTTT.

V and J are TRBV6-5 and TRBJ2-3; 8 bases are a match to TRBD1. Per germline, CDR1 MNHEY and CDR2 SVGAGI. The CDR3 has 15 residues. The J segment lost 3 bases and the V segment lost 5 bases, leaving 7 bases of the junction unmatched. The CDR3 is CASSTPGQATDTQYF. In DNA, the CDR3 is TGTGCCAGCAGTACACCGGGACAGGCGACAGATACGCAGTATTTT.

V gene TRBV6-5 combines with J gene TRBJ2-7; D might be TRBD1 (5 bases). The CDR3 extends over 13 amino acids. CDR1 and CDR2 (germline): MNHEY, SVGAGI. The V and J ends lost 8 bases and 7 bases respectively, with 18 bases between them. The CDR3 reads CASGAERDGEQYF. CDR3 sequence (DNA): TGTGCCAGCGGGGCCGAAAGGGATGGGGAGCAGTACTTC.

This chain connects TRBV6-5 to TRBJ2-7; 10 nucleotides match TRBD1. J was trimmed by 5 bases and V by 0 bases; bases with no gene match: 1. The germline V gene encodes CDR1 MNHEY and CDR2 SVGAGI. The CDR3 covers 14 residues. The chain's CDR3 is CASSYSTGGDEQYF. CDR3 nucleotides: TGTGCCAGCAGTTACTCGACAGGGGGCGACGAGCAGTACTTC.